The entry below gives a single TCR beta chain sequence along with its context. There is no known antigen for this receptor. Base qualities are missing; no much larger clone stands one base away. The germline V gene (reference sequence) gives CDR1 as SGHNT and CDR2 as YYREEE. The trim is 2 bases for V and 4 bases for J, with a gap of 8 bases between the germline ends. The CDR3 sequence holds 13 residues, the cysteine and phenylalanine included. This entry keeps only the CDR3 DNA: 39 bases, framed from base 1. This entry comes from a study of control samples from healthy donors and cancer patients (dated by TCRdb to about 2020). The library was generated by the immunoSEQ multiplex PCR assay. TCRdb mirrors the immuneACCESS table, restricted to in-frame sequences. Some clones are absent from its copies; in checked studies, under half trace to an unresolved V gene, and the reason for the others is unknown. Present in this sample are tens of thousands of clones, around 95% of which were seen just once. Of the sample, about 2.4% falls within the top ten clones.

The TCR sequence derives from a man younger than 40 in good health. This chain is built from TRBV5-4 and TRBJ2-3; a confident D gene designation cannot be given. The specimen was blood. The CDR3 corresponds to CASSFSPPDTQYF. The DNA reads TGTGCCAGCAGCTTTTCCCCCCCAGATACGCAGTATTTT.